This record concerns one T cell receptor (beta chain) sequence. In the original processing: Reference gene primer amplification gave nucleated cell count estimates. Method: immunoSEQ multiplex PCR; TCRdb's copy keeps in-frame clones and lacks some. V and J calls and clone size follow that table, whereas D and trimming were derived from the DNA. The data contain 100,000 or so clones, 85% to 90% of them singletons. This specimen belongs to a study of blood T cell repertoires in COVID-19. Across the study: Sites in the United States, Italy and Spain provided acute and convalescent COVID-19 samples. PBMCs, B-cell-depleted T cells, or T cells provided the cDNA or gDNA that made up the material.

The CDR3 sequence is 17 residues long. Germline CDR1 reads SGHTA; CDR2 reads FQGNSA. V dropped 3 bases and J dropped 1; count of bases not matched to a gene: 7. The receptor was isolated from a man aged 50 or older with active or convalescent COVID-19. The sequenced material came from peripheral blood. The chain joins TRBV7-2 to TRBJ2-7, with 12 bases that match TRBD2. CDR3 amino acids: CASSLASGGASSYEQYF. CDR3 DNA: TGTGCCAGCAGCTTGGCTAGCGGGGGGGCTAGTTCCTACGAGCAGTACTTC.